This T cell receptor (beta chain) was observed in a study of blood T cell repertoires in COVID-19 (dated by TCRdb to 2019 to 2021). Describing the broader study: Samples from collaborators originated in the United States, Italy and Spain and spanned both the acute and convalescent phases of COVID-19. The material from the prospective study consisted of cDNA or gDNA derived from T cells, B-cell-depleted T cells, or PBMCs. The dataset comprised deeply sampled blood TCRbeta repertoires from subjects exposed to, actively infected with, or recovered from COVID-19. The repertoires were released in a freely available public database intended as a resource for research on the immune response to SARS-CoV-2. The samples were drawn from the first 160 participants of the ongoing ImmuneRACE study and from 1,254 subjects provided by 6 global collaborators. Sample metadata almost always included a de-identified subject ID, COVID-19 status, age in years and sex. Where HLA class I and class II types were available, the types were taken from metadata supplied by the sample provider, not from assay-based typing.

The collaborating institutions used their own protocols to collect whole blood in K2EDTA tubes. For TCRbeta analysis, collaborator samples were shipped as frozen whole blood, as isolated PBMCs, or as DNA extracted from either sample type. In the case of this clone: The specificity of this receptor is unknown. The record has no base qualities; no much larger clone is one base away.

On the study overall, not on this receptor specifically: The amount of clinical and demographic metadata varied by source and participant and was provided uncurated.

TCRbeta CDR3 regions were amplified from genomic DNA by means of the immunoSEQ Assay, a bias-controlled multiplex PCR. In the original analysis: Nucleated cell counts per sample were estimated from amplification of reference gene primers within the assay. Sequence reads were collapsed and filtered to measure the absolute abundance of every unique TCRbeta CDR3 rearrangement. For each sample, productive Simpson clonality was calculated as the square root of Simpson's diversity index over productive rearrangements. The table was pulled from immuneACCESS by TCRdb, which kept in-frame rearrangements only. Such tables lose some clones; where checked, under half of the loss comes from unresolved V genes, and the rest has no known cause. V and J calls and clone size are given by that table; D and trimming were obtained from the DNA. The sample contains 150,000 to 160,000 clones, roughly 89% of them found a single time. The top ten hold roughly 0.51% of the sample.

Sequenced input: peripheral blood. This sequence originates from a man in his fifties or sixties with acute or convalescent COVID-19.

CDR3 region: CASSLRFGEAFF. Here is the DNA: TGTGCCAGCAGTTTACGTTTCGGTGAAGCTTTCTTT. The rearrangement combines TRBV28 with TRBJ1-1, with the D gene too uncertain to name. V is reduced by 2 bases and J by 7 bases, leaving a spacing of 8 bases between them. CDR1 and CDR2 are read off the germline V gene as MDHEN and SYDVKM. The cysteine opens and the phenylalanine closes a CDR3 of 12 amino acids. Just CDR3 DNA is preserved here, 36 bases in frame from base 1.